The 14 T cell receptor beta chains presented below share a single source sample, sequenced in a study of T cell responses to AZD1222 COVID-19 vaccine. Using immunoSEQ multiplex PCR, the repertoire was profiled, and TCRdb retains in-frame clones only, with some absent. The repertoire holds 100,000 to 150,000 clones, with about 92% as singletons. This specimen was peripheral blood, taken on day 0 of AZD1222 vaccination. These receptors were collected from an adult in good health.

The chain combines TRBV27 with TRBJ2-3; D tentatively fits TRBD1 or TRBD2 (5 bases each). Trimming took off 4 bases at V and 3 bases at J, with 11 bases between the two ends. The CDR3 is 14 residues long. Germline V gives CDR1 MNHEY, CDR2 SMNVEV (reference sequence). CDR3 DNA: TGTGCCAGCAGTTACCGGGGCTTGACAGATACGCAGTATTTT. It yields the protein CASSYRGLTDTQYF.

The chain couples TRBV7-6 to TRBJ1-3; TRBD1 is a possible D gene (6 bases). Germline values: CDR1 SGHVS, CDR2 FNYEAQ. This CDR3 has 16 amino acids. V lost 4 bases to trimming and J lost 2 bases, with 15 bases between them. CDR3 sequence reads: CASSSRGAGPGNTIYF. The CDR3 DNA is TGTGCCAGCAGCTCCCGGGGGGCAGGGCCTGGAAACACCATATATTTT.

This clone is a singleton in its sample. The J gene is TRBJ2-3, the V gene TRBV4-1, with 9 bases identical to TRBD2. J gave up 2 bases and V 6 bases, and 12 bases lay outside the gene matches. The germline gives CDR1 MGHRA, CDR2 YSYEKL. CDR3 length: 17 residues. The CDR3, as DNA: TGCGCCAGCAGATTAGGGGGGCTAGCGGGAACCACAGATACGCAGTATTTT. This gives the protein CASRLGGLAGTTDTQYF.

The DNA of the CDR3 is TGTGCCAGCAGCCTGGGAAACGACAATGAGCAGTTCTTC. Translated, it gives CASSLGNDNEQFF. The V gene is TRBV5-6, the J gene TRBJ2-1, with unresolved D. CDR3 length equals 13 residues. Deletions cut 4 bases from V and 5 bases from J, with 10 bases between. Germline CDR1 is SGHDT and CDR2 is YYEEEE. Full variable domain (outside the CDR3, taken from reference TRBV5-6 and TRBJ2-1): DAGVTQSPTHLIKTRGQQVTLRCSPKSGHDTVSWYQQALGQGPQFIFQYYEEEERQRGNFPDRFSGHQFPNYSSELNVNALLLGDSALYLCASSLGNDNEQFFGPGTRLTVL.

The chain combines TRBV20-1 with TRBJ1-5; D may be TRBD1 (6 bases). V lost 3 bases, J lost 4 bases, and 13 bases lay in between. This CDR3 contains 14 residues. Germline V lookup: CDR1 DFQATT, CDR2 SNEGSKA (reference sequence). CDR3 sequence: CSASVGTTNQPQHF. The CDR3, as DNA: TGCAGTGCTAGTGTAGGGACAACTAATCAGCCCCAGCATTTT.

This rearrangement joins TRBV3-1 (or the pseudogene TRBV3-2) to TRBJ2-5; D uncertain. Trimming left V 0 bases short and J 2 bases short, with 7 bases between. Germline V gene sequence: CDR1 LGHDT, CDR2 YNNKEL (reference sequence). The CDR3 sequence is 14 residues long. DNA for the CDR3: TGTGCCAGCAGCCAAGAGCTAGATCAAGAGACCCAGTACTTC. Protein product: CASSQELDQETQYF.

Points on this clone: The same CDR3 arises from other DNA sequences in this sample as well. CDR3 residues: CASSPGAANTEAFF. The DNA of the CDR3 is TGTGCCAGCAGCCCCGGGGCGGCGAACACTGAAGCTTTCTTT. J is TRBJ1-1 and V is TRBV7-8; perhaps TRBD1 as D (5 bases). Trimming took off 5 bases at V and 1 base at J, with 11 bases between the two ends. Germline V gene lookup returns CDR1 SGHVS and CDR2 FQNEAQ. The CDR3 covers 14 residues.

CDR3 DNA: TGTGCCAGCAGCACCCTGGGGGCAGATTCCACCTACGAGCAGTACTTC. Translated: CASSTLGADSTYEQYF. The chain is built from TRBV9 and TRBJ2-7; perhaps TRBD1 as D (6 bases). Germline V gives CDR1 SGDLS, CDR2 YYNGEE. V was shortened by 4 bases and J by 2 bases, with 19 bases between the two germline ends. The CDR3 length is 16 residues. Based on the CDR3 plus reference TRBV9 and TRBJ2-7, the full variable domain is DSGVTQTPKHLITATGQRVTLRCSPRSGDLSVYWYQQSLDQGLQFLIQYYNGEERAKGNILERFSAQQFPDLHSELNLSSLELGDSALYFCASSTLGADSTYEQYFGPGTRLTVT.

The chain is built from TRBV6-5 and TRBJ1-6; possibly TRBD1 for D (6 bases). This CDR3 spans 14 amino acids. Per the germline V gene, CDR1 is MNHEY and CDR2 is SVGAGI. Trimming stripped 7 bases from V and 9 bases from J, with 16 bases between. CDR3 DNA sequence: TGTGCCAGCAATCGTCAGGGGATGCGTTCACCCCTCCACTTT. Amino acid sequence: CASNRQGMRSPLHF.

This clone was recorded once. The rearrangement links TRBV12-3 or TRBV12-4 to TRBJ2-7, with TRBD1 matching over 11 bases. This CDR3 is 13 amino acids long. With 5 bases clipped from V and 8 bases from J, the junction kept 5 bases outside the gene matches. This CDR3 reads CASSLGTGGKQYF. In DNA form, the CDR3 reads TGTGCCAGCAGTCTAGGGACAGGGGGGAAGCAGTACTTC.

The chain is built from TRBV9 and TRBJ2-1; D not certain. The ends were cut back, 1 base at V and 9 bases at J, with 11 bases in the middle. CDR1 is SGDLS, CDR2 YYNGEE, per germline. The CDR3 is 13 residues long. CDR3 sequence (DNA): TGTGCCAGCAGCGTAATGACCGTGGGTGAGCAGTTCTTC. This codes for CASSVMTVGEQFF. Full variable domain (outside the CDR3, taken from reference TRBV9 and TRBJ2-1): DSGVTQTPKHLITATGQRVTLRCSPRSGDLSVYWYQQSLDQGLQFLIQYYNGEERAKGNILERFSAQQFPDLHSELNLSSLELGDSALYFCASSVMTVGEQFFGPGTRLTVL.

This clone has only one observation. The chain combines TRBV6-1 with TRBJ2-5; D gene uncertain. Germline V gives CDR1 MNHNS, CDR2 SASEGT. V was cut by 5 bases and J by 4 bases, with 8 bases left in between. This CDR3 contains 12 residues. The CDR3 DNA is TGTGCCAGCAGTTCCCCCACAGAGACCCAGTACTTC. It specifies CASSSPTETQYF.

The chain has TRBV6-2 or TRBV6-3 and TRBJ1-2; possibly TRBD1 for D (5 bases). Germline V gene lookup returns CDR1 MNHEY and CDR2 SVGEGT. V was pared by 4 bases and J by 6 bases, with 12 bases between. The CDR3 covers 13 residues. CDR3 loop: CASSSWDVNGYTF. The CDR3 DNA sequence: TGTGCCAGCAGTTCCTGGGACGTTAATGGCTACACCTTC.

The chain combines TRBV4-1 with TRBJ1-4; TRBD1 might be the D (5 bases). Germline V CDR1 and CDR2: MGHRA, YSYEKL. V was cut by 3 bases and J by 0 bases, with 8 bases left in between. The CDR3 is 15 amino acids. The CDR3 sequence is CASSQGGTTNEKLFF. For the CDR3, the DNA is TGCGCCAGCAGCCAGGGGGGTACAACTAATGAAAAACTGTTTTTT.